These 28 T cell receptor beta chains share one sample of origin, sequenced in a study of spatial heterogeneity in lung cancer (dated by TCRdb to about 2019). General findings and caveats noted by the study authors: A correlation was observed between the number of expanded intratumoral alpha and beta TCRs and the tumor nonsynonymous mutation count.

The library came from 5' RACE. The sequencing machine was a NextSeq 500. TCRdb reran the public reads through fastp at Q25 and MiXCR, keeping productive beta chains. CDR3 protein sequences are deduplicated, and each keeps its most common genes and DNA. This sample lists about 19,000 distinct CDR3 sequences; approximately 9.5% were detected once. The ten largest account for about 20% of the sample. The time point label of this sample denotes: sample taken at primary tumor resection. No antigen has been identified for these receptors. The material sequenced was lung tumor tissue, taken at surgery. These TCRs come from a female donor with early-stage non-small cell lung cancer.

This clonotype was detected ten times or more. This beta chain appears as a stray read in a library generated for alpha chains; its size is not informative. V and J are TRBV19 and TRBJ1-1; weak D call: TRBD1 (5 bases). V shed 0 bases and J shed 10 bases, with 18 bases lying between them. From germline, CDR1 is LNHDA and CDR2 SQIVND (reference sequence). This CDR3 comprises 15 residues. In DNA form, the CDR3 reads TGTGCCAGTAGTATAGATCTACTGCCCAGGGCCAGAGCTTTCTTT. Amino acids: CASSIDLLPRARAFF.

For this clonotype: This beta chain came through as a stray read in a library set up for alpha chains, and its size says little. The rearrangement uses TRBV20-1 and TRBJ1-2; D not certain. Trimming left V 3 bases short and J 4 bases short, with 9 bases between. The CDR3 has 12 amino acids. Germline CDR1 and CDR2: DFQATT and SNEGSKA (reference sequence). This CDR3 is CSASRAGYGYTF. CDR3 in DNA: TGCAGTGCTAGCCGGGCGGGCTATGGCTACACCTTC.

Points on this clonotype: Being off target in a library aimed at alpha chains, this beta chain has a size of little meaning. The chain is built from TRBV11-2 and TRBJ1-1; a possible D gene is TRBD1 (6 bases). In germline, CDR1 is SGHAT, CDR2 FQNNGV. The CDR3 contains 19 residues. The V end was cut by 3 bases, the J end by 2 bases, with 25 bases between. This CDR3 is CASSFRNDASTGLNTEAFF. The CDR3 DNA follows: TGTGCCAGCAGCTTTCGAAACGATGCCTCGACAGGACTCAACACTGAAGCTTTCTTT.

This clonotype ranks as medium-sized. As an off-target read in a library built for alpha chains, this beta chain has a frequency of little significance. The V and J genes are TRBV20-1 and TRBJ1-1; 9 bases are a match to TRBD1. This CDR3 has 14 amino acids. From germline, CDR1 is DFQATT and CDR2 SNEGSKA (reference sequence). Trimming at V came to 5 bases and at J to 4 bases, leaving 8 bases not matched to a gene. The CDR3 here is CSASDGTGFTEAFF. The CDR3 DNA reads TGCAGTGCTTCCGATGGGACAGGGTTCACTGAAGCTTTCTTT.

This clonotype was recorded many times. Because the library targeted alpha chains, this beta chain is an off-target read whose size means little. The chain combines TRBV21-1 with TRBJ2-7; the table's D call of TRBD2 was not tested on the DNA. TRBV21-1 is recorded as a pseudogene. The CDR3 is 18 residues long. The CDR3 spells CASTEDRPSRASSYEQYF. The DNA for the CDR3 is TGTGCCAGCACCGAAGACAGGCCGTCACGCGCCAGCTCCTACGAGCAGTACTTC.

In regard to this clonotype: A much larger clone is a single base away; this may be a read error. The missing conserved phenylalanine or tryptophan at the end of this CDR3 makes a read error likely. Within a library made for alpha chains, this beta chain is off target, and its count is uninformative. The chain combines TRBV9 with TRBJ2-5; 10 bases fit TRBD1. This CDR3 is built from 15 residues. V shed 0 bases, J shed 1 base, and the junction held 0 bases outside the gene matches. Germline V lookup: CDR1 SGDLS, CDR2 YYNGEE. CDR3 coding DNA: TGTGCCAGCAGCGTAGGGGACAGGGGCCAAGAGACCCAGTACTCC. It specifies CASSVGDRGQETQYS.

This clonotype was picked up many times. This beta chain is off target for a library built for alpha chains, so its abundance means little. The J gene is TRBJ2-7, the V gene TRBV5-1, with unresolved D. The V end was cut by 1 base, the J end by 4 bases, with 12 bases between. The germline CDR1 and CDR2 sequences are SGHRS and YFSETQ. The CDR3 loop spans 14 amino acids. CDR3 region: CASSLNGLGYEQYF. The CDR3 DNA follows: TGCGCCAGCAGCTTGAACGGGTTGGGGTACGAGCAGTACTTC.

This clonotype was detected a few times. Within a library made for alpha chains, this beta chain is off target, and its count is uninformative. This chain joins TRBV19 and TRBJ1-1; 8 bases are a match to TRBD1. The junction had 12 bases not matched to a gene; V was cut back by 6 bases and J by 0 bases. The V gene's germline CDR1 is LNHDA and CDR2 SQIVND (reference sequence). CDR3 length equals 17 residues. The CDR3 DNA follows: TGTGCCAGTAGCAGGGGGCTAGGACAGGCAATGAACACTGAAGCTTTCTTT. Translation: CASSRGLGQAMNTEAFF.

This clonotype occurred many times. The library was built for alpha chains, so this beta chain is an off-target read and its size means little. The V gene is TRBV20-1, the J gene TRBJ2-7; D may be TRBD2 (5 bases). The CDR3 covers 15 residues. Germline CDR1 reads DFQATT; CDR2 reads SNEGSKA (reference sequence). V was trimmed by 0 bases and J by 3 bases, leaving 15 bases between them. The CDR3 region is CSARDGLQSNYEQYF. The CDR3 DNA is TGCAGTGCTAGAGATGGACTCCAATCCAACTACGAGCAGTACTTC.

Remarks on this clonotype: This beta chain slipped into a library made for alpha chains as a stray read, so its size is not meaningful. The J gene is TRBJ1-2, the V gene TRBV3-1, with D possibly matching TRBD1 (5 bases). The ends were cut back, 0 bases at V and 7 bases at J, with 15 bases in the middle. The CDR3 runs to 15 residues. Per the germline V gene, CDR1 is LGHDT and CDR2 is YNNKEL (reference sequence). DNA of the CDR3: TGTGCCAGCAGCCAAGAGGGGACCCCGAGGAGTGGCTACACCTTC. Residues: CASSQEGTPRSGYTF.

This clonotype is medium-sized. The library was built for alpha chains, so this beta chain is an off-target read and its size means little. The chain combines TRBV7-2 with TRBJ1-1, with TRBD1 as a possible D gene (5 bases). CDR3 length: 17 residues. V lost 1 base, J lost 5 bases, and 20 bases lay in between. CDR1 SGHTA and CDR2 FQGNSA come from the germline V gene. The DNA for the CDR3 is TGTGCCAGCAGCTTAGTGGGGGGGAGGAGGGCGAGTACTGAAGCTTTCTTT. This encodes CASSLVGGRRASTEAFF. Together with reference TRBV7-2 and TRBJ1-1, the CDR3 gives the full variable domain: GAGVSQSPSNKVTEKGKDVELRCDPISGHTALYWYRQSLGQGLEFLIYFQGNSAPDKSGLPSDRFSAERTGGSVSTLTIQRTQQEDSAVYLCASSLVGGRRASTEAFFGQGTRLTVV.

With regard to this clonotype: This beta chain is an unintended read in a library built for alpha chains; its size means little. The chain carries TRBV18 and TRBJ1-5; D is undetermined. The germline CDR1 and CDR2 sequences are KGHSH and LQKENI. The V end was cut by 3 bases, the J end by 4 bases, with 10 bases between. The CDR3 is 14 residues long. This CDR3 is CASSPKHDNQPQHF. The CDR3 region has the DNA TGTGCCAGCTCACCTAAACATGATAATCAGCCCCAGCATTTT.

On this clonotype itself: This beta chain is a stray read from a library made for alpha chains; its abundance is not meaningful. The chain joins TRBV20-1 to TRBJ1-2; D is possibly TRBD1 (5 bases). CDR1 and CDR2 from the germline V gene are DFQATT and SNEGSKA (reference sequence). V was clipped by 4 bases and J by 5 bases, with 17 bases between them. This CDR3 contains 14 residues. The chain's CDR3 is CSATTGGDWYGYTF. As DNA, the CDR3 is TGCAGTGCTACCACCGGAGGGGATTGGTATGGCTACACCTTC.

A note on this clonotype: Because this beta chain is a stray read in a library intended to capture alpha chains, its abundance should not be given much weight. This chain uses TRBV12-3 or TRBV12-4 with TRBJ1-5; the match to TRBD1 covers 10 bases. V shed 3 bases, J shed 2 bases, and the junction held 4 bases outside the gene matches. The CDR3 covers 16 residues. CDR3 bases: TGTGCCAGCAGTTTCACCGGGACAGGGGGCAATCAGCCCCAGCATTTT. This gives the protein CASSFTGTGGNQPQHF.

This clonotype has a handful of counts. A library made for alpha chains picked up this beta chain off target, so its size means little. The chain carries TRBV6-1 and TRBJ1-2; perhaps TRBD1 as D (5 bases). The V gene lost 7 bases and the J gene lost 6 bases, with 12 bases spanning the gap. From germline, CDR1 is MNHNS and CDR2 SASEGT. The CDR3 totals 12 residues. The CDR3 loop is CASTKGDDGYTF. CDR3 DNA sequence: TGTGCCAGCACCAAAGGGGACGATGGCTACACCTTC.

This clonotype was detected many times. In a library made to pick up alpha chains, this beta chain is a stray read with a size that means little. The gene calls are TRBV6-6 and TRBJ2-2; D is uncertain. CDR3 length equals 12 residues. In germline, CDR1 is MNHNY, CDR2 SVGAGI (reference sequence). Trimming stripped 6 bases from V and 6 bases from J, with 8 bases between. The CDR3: CASSQPAGELFF. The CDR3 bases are TGTGCCAGCAGCCAACCTGCCGGGGAGCTGTTTTTT.

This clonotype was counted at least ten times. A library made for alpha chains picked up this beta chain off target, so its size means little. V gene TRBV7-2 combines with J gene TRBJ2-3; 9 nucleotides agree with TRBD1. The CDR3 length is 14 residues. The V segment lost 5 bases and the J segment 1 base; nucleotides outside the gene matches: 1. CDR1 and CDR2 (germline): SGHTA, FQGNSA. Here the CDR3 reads CASSRTGGTDTQYF. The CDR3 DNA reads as TGTGCCAGCAGCAGGACAGGGGGCACAGATACGCAGTATTTT.

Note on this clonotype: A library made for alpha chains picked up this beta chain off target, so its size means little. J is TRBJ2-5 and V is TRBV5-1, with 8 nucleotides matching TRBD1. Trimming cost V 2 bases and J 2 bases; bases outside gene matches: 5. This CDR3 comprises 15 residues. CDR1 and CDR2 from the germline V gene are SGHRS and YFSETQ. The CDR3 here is CASSFGTGRQETQYF. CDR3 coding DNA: TGCGCCAGCAGCTTCGGGACAGGACGACAAGAGACCCAGTACTTC. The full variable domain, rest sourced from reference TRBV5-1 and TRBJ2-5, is KAGVTQTPRYLIKTRGQQVTLSCSPISGHRSVSWYQQTPGQGLQFLFEYFSETQRNKGNFPGRFSGRQFSNSRSEMNVSTLELGDSALYLCASSFGTGRQETQYFGPGTRLLVL.

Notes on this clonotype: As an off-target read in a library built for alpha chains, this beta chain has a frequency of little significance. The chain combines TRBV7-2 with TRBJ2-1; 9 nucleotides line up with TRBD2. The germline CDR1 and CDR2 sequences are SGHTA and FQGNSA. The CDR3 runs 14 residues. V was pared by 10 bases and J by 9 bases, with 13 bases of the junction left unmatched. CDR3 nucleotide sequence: TGTGCCAACACCCTCCGGCGGGGGGGCTTTGAGCAGTTCTTC. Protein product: CANTLRRGGFEQFF.

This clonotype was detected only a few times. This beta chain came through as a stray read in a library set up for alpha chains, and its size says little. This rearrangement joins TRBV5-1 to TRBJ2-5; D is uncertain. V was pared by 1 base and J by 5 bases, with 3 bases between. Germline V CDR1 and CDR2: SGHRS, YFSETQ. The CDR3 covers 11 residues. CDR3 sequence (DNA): TGCGCCAGCAGCTTGTCGGAGACCCAGTACTTC. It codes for CASSLSETQYF. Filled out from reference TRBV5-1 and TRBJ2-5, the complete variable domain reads KAGVTQTPRYLIKTRGQQVTLSCSPISGHRSVSWYQQTPGQGLQFLFEYFSETQRNKGNFPGRFSGRQFSNSRSEMNVSTLELGDSALYLCASSLSETQYFGPGTRLLVL.

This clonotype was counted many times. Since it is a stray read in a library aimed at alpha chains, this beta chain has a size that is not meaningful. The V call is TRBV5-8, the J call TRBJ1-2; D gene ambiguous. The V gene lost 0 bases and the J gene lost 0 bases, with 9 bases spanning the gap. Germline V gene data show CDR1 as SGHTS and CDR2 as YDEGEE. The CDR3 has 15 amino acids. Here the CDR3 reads CASSLDGRTNYGYTF. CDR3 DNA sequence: TGTGCCAGCAGCTTGGATGGGAGAACTAACTATGGCTACACCTTC.

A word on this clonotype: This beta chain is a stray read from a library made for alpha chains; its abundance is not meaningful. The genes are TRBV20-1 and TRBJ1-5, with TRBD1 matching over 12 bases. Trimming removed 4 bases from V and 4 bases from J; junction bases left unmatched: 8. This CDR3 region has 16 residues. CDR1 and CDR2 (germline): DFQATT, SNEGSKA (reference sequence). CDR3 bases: TGCAGTGCTATTACCGGGACAGGGGGCCAGAATCAGCCCCAGCATTTT. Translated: CSAITGTGGQNQPQHF.

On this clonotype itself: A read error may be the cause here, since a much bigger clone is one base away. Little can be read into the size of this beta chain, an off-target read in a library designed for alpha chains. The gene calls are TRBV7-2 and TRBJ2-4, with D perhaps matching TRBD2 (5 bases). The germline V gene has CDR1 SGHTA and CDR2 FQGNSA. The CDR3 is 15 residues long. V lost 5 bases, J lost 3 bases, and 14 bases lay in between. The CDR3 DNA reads TGTGCCAGCAGCCCCGTGGGGAGCGTCAAAAACATTCAGTACTTC. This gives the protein CASSPVGSVKNIQYF.

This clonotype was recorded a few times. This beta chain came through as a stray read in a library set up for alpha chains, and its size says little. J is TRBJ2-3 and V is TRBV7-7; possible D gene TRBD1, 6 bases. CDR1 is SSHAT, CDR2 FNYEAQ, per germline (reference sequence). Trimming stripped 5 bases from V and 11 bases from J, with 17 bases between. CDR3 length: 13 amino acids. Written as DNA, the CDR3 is TGTGCCAGCAGCGCCTCCCGGGACACCCTGCAGTATTTT. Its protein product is CASSASRDTLQYF. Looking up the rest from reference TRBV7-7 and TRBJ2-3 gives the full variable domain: GAGVSQSPRYKVTKRGQDVTLRCDPISSHATLYWYQQALGQGPEFLTYFNYEAQPDKSGLPSDRFSAERPEGSISTLTIQRTEQRDSAMYRCASSASRDTLQYFGPGTRLTVL.

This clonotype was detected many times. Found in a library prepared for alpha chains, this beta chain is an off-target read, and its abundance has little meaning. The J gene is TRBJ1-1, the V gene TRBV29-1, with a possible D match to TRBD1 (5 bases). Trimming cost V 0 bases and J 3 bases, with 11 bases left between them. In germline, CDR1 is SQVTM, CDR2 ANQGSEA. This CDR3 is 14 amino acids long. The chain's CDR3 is CSVEDTQGYTEAFF. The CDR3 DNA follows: TGCAGCGTTGAAGATACGCAGGGATACACTGAAGCTTTCTTT.

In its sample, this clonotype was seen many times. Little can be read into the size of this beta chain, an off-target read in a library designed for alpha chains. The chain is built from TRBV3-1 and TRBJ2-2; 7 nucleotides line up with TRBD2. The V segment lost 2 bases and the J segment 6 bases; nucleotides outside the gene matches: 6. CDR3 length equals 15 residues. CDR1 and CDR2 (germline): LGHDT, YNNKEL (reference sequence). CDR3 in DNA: TGTGCCAGCAGCCAACTTGGACTAGTGGCCGGGGAGCTGTTTTTT. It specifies CASSQLGLVAGELFF.

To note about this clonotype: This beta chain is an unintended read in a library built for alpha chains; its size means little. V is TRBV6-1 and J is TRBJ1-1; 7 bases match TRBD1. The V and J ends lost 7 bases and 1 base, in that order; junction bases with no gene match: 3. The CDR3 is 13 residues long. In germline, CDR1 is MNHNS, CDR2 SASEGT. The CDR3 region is CASNHRGNTEAFF. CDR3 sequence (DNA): TGTGCCAGCAACCACAGGGGGAACACTGAAGCTTTCTTT.

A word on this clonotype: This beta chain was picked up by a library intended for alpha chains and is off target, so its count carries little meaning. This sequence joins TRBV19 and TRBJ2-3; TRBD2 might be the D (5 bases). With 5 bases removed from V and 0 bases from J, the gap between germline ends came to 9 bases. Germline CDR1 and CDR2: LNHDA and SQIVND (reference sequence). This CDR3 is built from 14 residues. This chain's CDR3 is CASSGLASTDTQYF. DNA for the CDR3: TGTGCCAGTAGTGGACTCGCGAGCACAGATACGCAGTATTTT.